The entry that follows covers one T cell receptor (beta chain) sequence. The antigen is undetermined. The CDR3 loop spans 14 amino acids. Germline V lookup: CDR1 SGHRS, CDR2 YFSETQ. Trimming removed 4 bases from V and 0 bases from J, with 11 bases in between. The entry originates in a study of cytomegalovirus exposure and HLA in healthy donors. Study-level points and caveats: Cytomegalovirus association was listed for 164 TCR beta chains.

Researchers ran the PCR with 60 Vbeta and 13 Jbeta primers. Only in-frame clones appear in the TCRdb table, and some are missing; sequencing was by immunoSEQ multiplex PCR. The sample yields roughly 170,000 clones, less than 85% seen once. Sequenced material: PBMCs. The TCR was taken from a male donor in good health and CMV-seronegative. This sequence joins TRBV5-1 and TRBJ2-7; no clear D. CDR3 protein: CASSPAGSSYEQYF. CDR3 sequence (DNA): TGCGCCAGCAGCCCCGCCGGGTCCTCCTACGAGCAGTACTTC.